This T cell receptor (beta chain) was obtained from a study of T cells in Graves' hyperthyroidism and ophthalmopathy (dated by TCRdb to about 2019). Notes on the research overall: Peripheral blood samples were taken at the time of initial diagnosis, prior to any treatment. The roughly 94 discovery patients were randomly split 7:3 into training and test sets. The paper reports TCR Vbeta CDR3 sequencing of about 140 peripheral blood samples: some 44 ophthalmopathy, fewer than 80 hyperthyroidism and some 17 progressor patients. Prospective prediction of ophthalmopathy was tested in an independent validation cohort consisting of about 20 hyperthyroidism patients and some 15 patients who later progressed to ophthalmopathy. Once sampling was done, hyperthyroidism patients were given methimazole at a starting dose of 30 mg daily, whereas ophthalmopathy patients were given high-dose intravenous methylprednisolone. To identify TCR V-J signatures that set the groups apart, the researchers used a discovery cohort of 95 to 100 patients, made up of approximately 43 with Graves' ophthalmopathy and around 58 with stable Graves' hyperthyroidism. In roughly six Graves' hyperthyroidism patients, the study also compared T-cell repertoires from thyroid tissue with T-cell repertoires from blood. Study-wide findings and limitations: Most expanded thyroid clonotypes (frequency above 0.001) were also detected in blood, a finding suggesting that blood repertoires may reflect thyroid immune responses. During validation, the model predicted progression to ophthalmopathy a median of approximately 6 months ahead of onset, with almost 71% sensitivity and 72.22% specificity. Sample size was not statistically predetermined, and blinding of investigators to group allocation was not performed. In cross-validation, a model built on a 13 V-J signature told ophthalmopathy apart from stable hyperthyroidism with just under 90% sensitivity and roughly 83% specificity, and in testing the same model reached 80%/75%.

Graves' hyperthyroidism was defined as stable when no progression to ophthalmopathy occurred over 18 months of follow-up. Hyperthyroidism patients were newly diagnosed, had a disease duration of under 2 months, and were aged 18 to 65 years. The study excluded patients with uncontrolled infections, other autoimmune diseases, pregnancy or lactation. Clinical symptoms, serum thyroxine and TRAb, thyroid ultrasound, and orbital computed tomography formed the basis for the diagnoses. PBMCs were isolated from 8 to 10 ml of fresh peripheral blood by Ficoll-Paque density gradient centrifugation. Trizol reagent was used to extract total RNA, and RNA quality was then checked on an Agilent 2100 Bioanalyzer. Based on the germline V gene, the CDR1 and CDR2 sequences are SNHLY and FYNNEI. The CDR3, cysteine through phenylalanine, is 17 amino acids long. Only the CDR3 DNA stays, 51 bases, in frame from base 1. V was cut back by 8 bases and J by 11 bases, leaving a gap of 31 bases between them.

The TCR beta CDR3 regions were amplified from RNA transcripts. The TCR CDR3 was subjected to a first round of RT-PCR using the HTBI primer set and the Qiagen OneStep RT-PCR kit. Libraries were constructed in a second round of multiplex PCR, after which size selection and purification were carried out. Paired-end sequencing of the libraries was performed with 100 bp reads on an Illumina HiSeq2000. As for how the authors treated the data: Raw data were processed with SOAPnuke, discarding reads with adapters, uncalled bases, mean Phred below 15, or no exact constant-primer or identifier match. COPE v1.2.5 was used to merge the high-quality paired reads, and each unique nucleotide sequence was defined as a clonotype. MiTCR v1.1 was used to align clonotypes to the IMGT TRBV, TRBD and TRBJ reference segments. The analysis included only V-J combinations with a frequency above 0.0001, which together covered 98% to 99.2% of the repertoires. A TCS score was defined as the ratio of F50 (clonal expansion) to E x V (chaos), with BLOSUM62-based TCRdist applied between CDR3 peptides within each V-J. Welch's t-statistics and random forest reduced around 510 V-J features to 10 to 15, which were used in a naive Bayes classifier (R e1071). Thyroid-blood repertoire similarity was quantified with the Morisita-Horn index. The raw public reads went through TCRdb reprocessing: fastp at Q25, MiXCR clone calling, in-frame beta chains kept. CDR3 protein sequences are deduplicated, and each keeps its most common genes and DNA. These V and J calls are TCRdb output, not the study's own analysis. Present in this sample are over 90,000 distinct CDR3 sequences, roughly 44% of which were seen just once. The top ten clones comprise 26% of the sample.

The count of this clonotype is one. Which antigen it targets is not known. Base qualities are missing; no much larger clone stands one base away. One read offers little support. The sample was blood. The rearrangement combines TRBV2 with TRBJ1-5, with TRBD1 perhaps the D gene, on 6 matching bases. The TCR comes from a man aged 40-49 years with Graves' hyperthyroidism. The DNA is as follows: TGTGCCAGCGGTGCGGGGGGGCCTTTTAGTAGGCAAGAGACCCAGCATTTT. This codes for CASGAGGPFSRQETQHF.